Included here is one T cell receptor (beta chain) sequence, with context. The antigen is unknown. These data are taken from a study of T cell responses to AZD1222 COVID-19 vaccine. Study results and limitations: Only a handful of people who got AZD1222 tested seropositive at baseline. Clonal diversity was possibly underestimated; the donors were predominantly white British and more often female.

Looked up from germline, CDR1 is SGDLS and CDR2 is YYNGEE. There are 14 residues in the CDR3. V shed 4 bases and J shed 4 bases, with 14 bases lying between them. Some clones are missing from TCRdb's copy, which holds only in-frame ones; the method was immunoSEQ multiplex PCR. The table lists about 78,000 clones, 88% of them singletons, with about 4.8% in the top ten. The origin of this receptor is an adult in good health. The chain recombines TRBV9 with TRBJ1-1; unclear D gene. Sequencing used peripheral blood, obtained on day 0 of MenACWY control vaccination. The CDR3 is CASSTLSGSTEAFF. CDR3 DNA sequence: TGTGCCAGCAGCACCTTATCGGGGAGCACTGAAGCTTTCTTT.